The clone carrying this T cell receptor beta chain was seen a single time. The antigen is undetermined. Repertoires were generated with immunoSEQ multiplex PCR, while TCRdb's copy carries only in-frame clones and drops some. The sample contains approximately 20,000 clones, approximately 94% of which appear only once. The sample comes from a study of PD-1 blockade in classical Hodgkin lymphoma. Study-wide results and limits: Reports indicated that newly diagnosed patients had lower baseline TCR diversity than healthy donors did. Whatever underlies the repertoire differences (possibly disease activity or prior therapy) remains undefined.

This sample's time point: newly diagnosed, previously untreated cHL patient sample. Sequencing was done on a sample of peripheral blood mononuclear cells (PBMCs). The clonotype comes from a human donor with classical Hodgkin lymphoma.

This CDR3 reads CAWDNYYGYTF. The CDR3 DNA reads as TGTGCCTGGGACAACTACTATGGCTACACCTTC. The J gene is TRBJ1-2, the V gene TRBV30; D gene unclear. V lost 5 bases, J lost 3 bases, and 7 bases lay in between. Germline CDR1 and CDR2: GTSNPN and SVGIG (reference sequence). The CDR3 totals 11 residues. The whole variable domain, remainder taken from reference TRBV30 and TRBJ1-2, is SQTIHQWPATLVQPVGSPLSLECTVEGTSNPNLYWYRQAAGRGLQLLFYSVGIGQISSEVPQNLSASRPQDRQFILSSKKLLLSDSGFYLCAWDNYYGYTFGSGTRLTVV.